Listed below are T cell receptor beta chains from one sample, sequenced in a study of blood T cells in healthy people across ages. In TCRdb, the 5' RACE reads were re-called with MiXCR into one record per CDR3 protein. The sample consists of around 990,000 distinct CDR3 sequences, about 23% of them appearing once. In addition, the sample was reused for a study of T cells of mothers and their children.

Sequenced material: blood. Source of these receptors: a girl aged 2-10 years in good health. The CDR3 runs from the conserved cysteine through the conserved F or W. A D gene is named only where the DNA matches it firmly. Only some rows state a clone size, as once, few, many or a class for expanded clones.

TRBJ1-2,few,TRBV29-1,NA,TGCAGCGTTGAAGATTTATGGACTACTTGGGGCTATGGCTACACCTTC,CSVEDLWTTWGYGYTF
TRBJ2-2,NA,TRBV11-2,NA,TGTGCCAGCAGCTTAGTTCCTCCGGGGCGGCTCGACACCGGGGAGCTGTTTTTT,CASSLVPPGRLDTGELFF
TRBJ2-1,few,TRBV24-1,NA,TGTGCCACCAGTGATTTGGCCGCTAGCAGATACAATGAGCAGTTCTTC,CATSDLAASRYNEQFF
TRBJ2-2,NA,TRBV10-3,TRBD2,TGTGCCGCTCGAAGCGGGGGGGCGAACACCGGGGAGCTGTTTTTT,CAARSGGANTGELFF
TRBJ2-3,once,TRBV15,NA,TGTGCCACCAGCAGAGCCTTCGGAGGGGGAGATACGCGGTATTTT,CATSRAFGGGDTRYF
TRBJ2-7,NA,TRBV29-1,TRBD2,TGCAGCGTTGTCAGTCAAAGTAGCGGGACGTTCTACGAGCAGTGCTTC,CSVVSQSSGTFYEQCF
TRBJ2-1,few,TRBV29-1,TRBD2,TGCAGCGTGGGGACTAGCGCCTACAATGAGCAGTTCTTC,CSVGTSAYNEQFF
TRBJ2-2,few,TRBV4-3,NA,TGCGCCAGCAGCCAAGATGTCTGGGGAAACGGGGAGCTGTTTTTT,CASSQDVWGNGELFF
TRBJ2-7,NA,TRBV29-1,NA,TGCAGCGTCCGTGGCTGGGGGCAAGAGCAGTACTTC,CSVRGWGQEQYF
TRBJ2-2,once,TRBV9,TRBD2,TGTGCCAGCAGCCCGTGGGGGGGGTTGAATCGTGGCGGGGAGCTGTTTTTT,CASSPWGGLNRGGELFF
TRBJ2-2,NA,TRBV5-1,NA,TGCGCCAGCAGCTTGGACAGTGTGTACACCGGGGAGCTGTTTTTT,CASSLDSVYTGELFF
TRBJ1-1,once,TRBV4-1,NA,TGCGCCAGCAGCCAAGGGGCGGTCGACAGGCTGAACACTGAAGCTTTCTTT,CASSQGAVDRLNTEAFF
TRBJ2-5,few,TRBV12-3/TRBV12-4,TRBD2,TGTGCCAGCAGTTCCCCACCAAGCGGGGGAAGAGAGACCCAGTACTTC,CASSSPPSGGRETQYF
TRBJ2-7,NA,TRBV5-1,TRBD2,TGCGCCAGCAGCTCAGGGACTAGAGCGGGAGTGTATGAGCAGTACTTC,CASSSGTRAGVYEQYF
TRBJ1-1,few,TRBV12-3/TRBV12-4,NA,TGTGCCAGCAGTGACAGATACACTGAAGCTTTCTTT,CASSDRYTEAFF
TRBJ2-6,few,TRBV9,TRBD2,TGTGCCAGCAGCCCGCGGACTAGCGGGACCCCTGGGGCCAACGTCCTGACTTTC,CASSPRTSGTPGANVLTF
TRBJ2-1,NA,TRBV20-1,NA,TGCAGTGCTGAGAGGAGGGGGCAGGGCAATGAGCAGTTCTTC,CSAERRGQGNEQFF